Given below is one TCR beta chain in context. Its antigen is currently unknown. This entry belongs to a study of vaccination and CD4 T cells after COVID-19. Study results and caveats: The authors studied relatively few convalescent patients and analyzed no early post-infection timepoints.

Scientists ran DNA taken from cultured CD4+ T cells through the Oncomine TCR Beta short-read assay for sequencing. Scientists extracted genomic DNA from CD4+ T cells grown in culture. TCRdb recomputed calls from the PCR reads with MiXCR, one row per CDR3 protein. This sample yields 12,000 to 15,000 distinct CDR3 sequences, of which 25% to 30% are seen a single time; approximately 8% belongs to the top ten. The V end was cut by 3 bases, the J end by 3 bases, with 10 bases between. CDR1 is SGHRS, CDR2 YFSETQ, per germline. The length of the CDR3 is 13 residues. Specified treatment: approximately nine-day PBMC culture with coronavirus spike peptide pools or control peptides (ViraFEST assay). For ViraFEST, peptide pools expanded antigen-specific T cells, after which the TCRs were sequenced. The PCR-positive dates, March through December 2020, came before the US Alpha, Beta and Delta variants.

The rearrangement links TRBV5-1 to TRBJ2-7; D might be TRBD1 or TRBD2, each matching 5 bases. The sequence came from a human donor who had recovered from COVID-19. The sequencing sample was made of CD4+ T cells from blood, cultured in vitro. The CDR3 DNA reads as TGCGCCAGCAGCTGGGCTGGGGGCTACGAGCAGTACTTC. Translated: CASSWAGGYEQYF.